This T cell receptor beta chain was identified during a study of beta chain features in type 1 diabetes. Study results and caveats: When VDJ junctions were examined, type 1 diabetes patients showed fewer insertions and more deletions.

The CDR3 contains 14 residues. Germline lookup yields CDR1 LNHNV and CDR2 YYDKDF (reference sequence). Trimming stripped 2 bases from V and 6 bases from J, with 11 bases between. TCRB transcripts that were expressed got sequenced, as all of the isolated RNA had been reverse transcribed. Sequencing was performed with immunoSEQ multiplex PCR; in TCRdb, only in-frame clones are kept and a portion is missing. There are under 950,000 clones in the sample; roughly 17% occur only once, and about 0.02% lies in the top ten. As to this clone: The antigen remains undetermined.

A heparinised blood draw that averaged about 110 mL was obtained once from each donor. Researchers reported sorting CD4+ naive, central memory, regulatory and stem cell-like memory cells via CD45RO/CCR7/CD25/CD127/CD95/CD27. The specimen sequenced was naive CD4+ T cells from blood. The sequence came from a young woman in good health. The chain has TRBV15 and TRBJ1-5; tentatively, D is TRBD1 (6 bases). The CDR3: CATSRTGFSQPQHF. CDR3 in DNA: TGTGCCACCAGCAGAACAGGGTTTAGTCAGCCCCAGCATTTT.